These 17 T cell receptor beta chains were sequenced from one sample in a study of cytotoxic CD8 clonotypes in ibrutinib-treated CLL. This table comes from immunoSEQ multiplex PCR, and its TCRdb copy is limited to in-frame clones, with some not included. Among 300,000 or so clones listed, over 60% were seen once. The starting material was PBMCs, obtained after 36 months of ibrutinib treatment. These receptors all come from a human donor with chronic lymphocytic leukemia.

A few counts support this clone. The chain joins TRBV15 to TRBJ2-2, with TRBD1 as a possible D gene (5 bases). Germline CDR1 and CDR2: LNHNV and YYDKDF (reference sequence). Trimming stripped 3 bases from V and 7 bases from J, with 18 bases between. The CDR3 has 16 amino acids. This chain's CDR3 is CATSSVQRGSGGELFF. As DNA, the CDR3 is TGTGCCACCAGCAGTGTCCAAAGGGGCTCAGGCGGGGAGCTGTTTTTT. The whole variable domain, remainder taken from reference TRBV15 and TRBJ2-2, is DAMVIQNPRYQVTQFGKPVTLSCSQTLNHNVMYWYQQKSSQAPKLLFHYYDKDFNNEADTPDNFQSRRPNTSFCFLDIRSPGLGDTAMYLCATSSVQRGSGGELFFGEGSRLTVL.

The rearrangement links TRBV5-1 to TRBJ1-6; 7 nucleotides match TRBD1. V lost 5 bases to trimming and J lost 7 bases; unmatched junction nucleotides: 3. This CDR3 region has 13 residues. Germline CDR1 reads SGHRS; CDR2 reads YFSETQ. Written as DNA, the CDR3 is TGCGCCAGCAGACAGGGGCGGAATTCACCCCTCCACTTT. Translating it yields CASRQGRNSPLHF.

The V gene is TRBV11-2, the J gene TRBJ1-2; D not certain. CDR1 is SGHAT and CDR2 is FQNNGV in the germline V gene. The ends were cut back, 4 bases at V and 1 base at J, with 7 bases in the middle. The CDR3 loop spans 13 amino acids. CDR3 in DNA: TGTGCCAGCAGCTCTGGGGATAACTATGGCTACACCTTC. Protein sequence: CASSSGDNYGYTF. The full variable domain, rest sourced from reference TRBV11-2 and TRBJ1-2, is EAGVAQSPRYKIIEKRQSVAFWCNPISGHATLYWYQQILGQGPKLLIQFQNNGVVDDSQLPKDRFSAERLKGVDSTLKIQPAKLEDSAVYLCASSSGDNYGYTFGSGTRLTVV.

This clone was recorded once. The chain links TRBV9 to TRBJ2-1; the match to TRBD2 covers 11 bases. Germline-derived CDR1 and CDR2 are SGDLS and YYNGEE. The CDR3 runs to 19 residues. J lost 5 bases, V lost 4 bases, and 17 bases had no gene match. The CDR3 spells CASSPRRWGTSGRDNEQFF. The DNA of the CDR3 is TGTGCCAGCAGCCCGAGAAGGTGGGGTACTAGCGGGAGAGACAATGAGCAGTTCTTC.

The chain joins TRBV5-8 to TRBJ2-2, with 8 nucleotides matching TRBD1. The CDR3 totals 18 residues. Germline V CDR1 and CDR2: SGHTS, YDEGEE. Unmatched junction bases numbered 20, after V lost 6 bases and J lost 7 bases. CDR3 sequence: CASTLIVVTGEVGGELFF. The CDR3 nucleotides read TGTGCCAGCACCTTAATTGTTGTGACAGGGGAGGTCGGCGGGGAGCTGTTTTTT.

The chain has TRBV28 and TRBJ2-6; D remains unclear. Germline V gene lookup returns CDR1 MDHEN and CDR2 SYDVKM. V lost 9 bases to trimming and J lost 1 base, with 7 bases between them. The length of the CDR3 is 13 residues. The CDR3 protein is CASQRSGANVLTF. As DNA, the CDR3 is TGTGCCAGTCAGAGGTCTGGGGCCAACGTCCTGACTTTC.

The sample holds a few counts of this clone. The V gene is TRBV29-1, the J gene TRBJ1-4; TRBD1 agrees at 8 bases. V lost 7 bases and J lost 8; bases outside the gene matches: 6. Looked up from germline, CDR1 is SQVTM and CDR2 is ANQGSEA. The CDR3 is 12 residues long. CDR3 in DNA: TGCAGCGGCGGACAGGGTGGGGAAAAACTGTTTTTT. This sequence encodes CSGGQGGEKLFF.

The chain carries TRBV7-9 and TRBJ1-3; 9 nucleotides align to TRBD1. The trim removed 4 bases at V and 0 bases at J, leaving 13 bases unmatched. The CDR3 runs 19 residues. Germline lookup yields CDR1 SEHNR and CDR2 FQNEAQ (reference sequence). CDR3 sequence (DNA): TGTGCCAGCAGCTCTCACCGACCGGGACAGGGCTTCTCTGGAAACACCATATATTTT. Translation: CASSSHRPGQGFSGNTIYF. The whole variable domain, filled in from reference TRBV7-9 and TRBJ1-3, reads DTGVSQNPRHKITKRGQNVTFRCDPISEHNRLYWYRQTLGQGPEFLTYFQNEAQLEKSRLLSDRFSAERPKGSFSTLEIQRTEQGDSAMYLCASSSHRPGQGFSGNTIYFGEGSWLTVV.

The chain couples TRBV6-5 to TRBJ2-7; D is undetermined. The CDR3 sequence is 14 residues long. With 2 bases removed from V and 2 bases from J, the gap between germline ends came to 10 bases. Germline V gene data show CDR1 as MNHEY and CDR2 as SVGAGI. The CDR3 bases are TGTGCCAGCAGTTACGGCGGCCGAGCCTACGAGCAGTACTTC. It codes for CASSYGGRAYEQYF.

The rearrangement uses TRBV5-8 and TRBJ1-4; D remains ambiguous. Trimming removed 3 bases from V and 3 bases from J, with 15 bases in between. This CDR3 has 16 amino acids. Germline V gene sequence: CDR1 SGHTS, CDR2 YDEGEE. The CDR3 DNA is TGTGCCAGCAGCTCCAACCTAGGACGTCCTAATGAAAAACTGTTTTTT. Encoded protein: CASSSNLGRPNEKLFF. The full variable domain, in which reference TRBV5-8 and TRBJ1-4 provide the parts outside the CDR3, is EAGVTQSPTHLIKTRGQQATLRCSPISGHTSVYWYQQALGLGLQFLLWYDEGEERNRGNFPPRFSGRQFPNYSSELNVNALELEDSALYLCASSSNLGRPNEKLFFGSGTQLSVL.

The V gene is TRBV12-1, the J gene TRBJ2-7. TRBV12-1 is listed as a pseudogene. This CDR3 has 12 amino acids. DNA of the CDR3: TGTGCCAGCAGCGTCGGGCTCGGTGAGCAGTACTTC. Translated, it gives CASSVGLGEQYF.

The V call is TRBV5-1, the J call TRBJ2-7; a weak D match, TRBD1 (6 bases). The CDR3 consists of 16 residues. With 2 bases removed from V and 0 bases from J, the gap between germline ends came to 15 bases. Germline values: CDR1 SGHRS, CDR2 YFSETQ. The CDR3 DNA sequence: TGCGCCAGCAGCTTAGCCCAGGGGACGACCTCCTACGAGCAGTACTTC. Translation gives CASSLAQGTTSYEQYF.

The chain joins TRBV9 to TRBJ2-7; TRBD2 agrees at 9 bases. Trimming cost V 3 bases and J 2 bases; bases outside gene matches: 6. Germline CDR1 SGDLS, CDR2 YYNGEE. The CDR3 runs to 15 residues. The chain's CDR3 is CASSASSGTAYEQYF. The CDR3 DNA sequence: TGTGCCAGCAGCGCCTCTAGCGGGACTGCCTACGAGCAGTACTTC.

The chain combines TRBV2 with TRBJ2-1; 10 bases are shared with TRBD2. CDR1 and CDR2 (germline): SNHLY, FYNNEI. The CDR3 has 15 residues. The ends lost 5 bases at V and 9 bases at J; junction bases unmatched: 10. The CDR3 reads CASSWALAGVGEQFF. DNA of the CDR3: TGTGCCAGCAGTTGGGCCCTAGCGGGAGTAGGTGAGCAGTTCTTC.

This rearrangement joins TRBV7-9 to TRBJ1-2; 7 bases align to TRBD1. Germline V gene lookup returns CDR1 SEHNR and CDR2 FQNEAQ (reference sequence). The CDR3 consists of 15 residues. V gave up 5 bases and J gave up 2 bases; unmatched junction bases: 8. This CDR3 is CASSVQGTANYGYTF. In DNA, the CDR3 is TGTGCCAGCAGCGTCCAGGGGACAGCGAACTATGGCTACACCTTC.

The V call is TRBV7-9, the J call TRBJ2-6; D call uncertain. This CDR3 spans 17 amino acids. Looked up from germline, CDR1 is SEHNR and CDR2 is FQNEAQ (reference sequence). Trimming pared 5 bases from V and 1 base from J, leaving 15 bases between. CDR3 amino acids: CASSQALTGSGANVLTF. The CDR3 coding sequence is TGTGCCAGCAGCCAAGCGTTAACCGGTTCTGGGGCCAACGTCCTGACTTTC.

The chain combines TRBV7-9 with TRBJ1-3; no reliable D call. Germline V gene data show CDR1 as SEHNR and CDR2 as FQNEAQ (reference sequence). Between the trimmed V and J ends, which lost 2 bases and 2 bases, there was a span of 7 bases. This CDR3 is 14 amino acids long. The CDR3 sequence: CASSLQGTGNTIYF. CDR3 nucleotide sequence: TGTGCCAGCAGCTTACAAGGGACTGGAAACACCATATATTTT.